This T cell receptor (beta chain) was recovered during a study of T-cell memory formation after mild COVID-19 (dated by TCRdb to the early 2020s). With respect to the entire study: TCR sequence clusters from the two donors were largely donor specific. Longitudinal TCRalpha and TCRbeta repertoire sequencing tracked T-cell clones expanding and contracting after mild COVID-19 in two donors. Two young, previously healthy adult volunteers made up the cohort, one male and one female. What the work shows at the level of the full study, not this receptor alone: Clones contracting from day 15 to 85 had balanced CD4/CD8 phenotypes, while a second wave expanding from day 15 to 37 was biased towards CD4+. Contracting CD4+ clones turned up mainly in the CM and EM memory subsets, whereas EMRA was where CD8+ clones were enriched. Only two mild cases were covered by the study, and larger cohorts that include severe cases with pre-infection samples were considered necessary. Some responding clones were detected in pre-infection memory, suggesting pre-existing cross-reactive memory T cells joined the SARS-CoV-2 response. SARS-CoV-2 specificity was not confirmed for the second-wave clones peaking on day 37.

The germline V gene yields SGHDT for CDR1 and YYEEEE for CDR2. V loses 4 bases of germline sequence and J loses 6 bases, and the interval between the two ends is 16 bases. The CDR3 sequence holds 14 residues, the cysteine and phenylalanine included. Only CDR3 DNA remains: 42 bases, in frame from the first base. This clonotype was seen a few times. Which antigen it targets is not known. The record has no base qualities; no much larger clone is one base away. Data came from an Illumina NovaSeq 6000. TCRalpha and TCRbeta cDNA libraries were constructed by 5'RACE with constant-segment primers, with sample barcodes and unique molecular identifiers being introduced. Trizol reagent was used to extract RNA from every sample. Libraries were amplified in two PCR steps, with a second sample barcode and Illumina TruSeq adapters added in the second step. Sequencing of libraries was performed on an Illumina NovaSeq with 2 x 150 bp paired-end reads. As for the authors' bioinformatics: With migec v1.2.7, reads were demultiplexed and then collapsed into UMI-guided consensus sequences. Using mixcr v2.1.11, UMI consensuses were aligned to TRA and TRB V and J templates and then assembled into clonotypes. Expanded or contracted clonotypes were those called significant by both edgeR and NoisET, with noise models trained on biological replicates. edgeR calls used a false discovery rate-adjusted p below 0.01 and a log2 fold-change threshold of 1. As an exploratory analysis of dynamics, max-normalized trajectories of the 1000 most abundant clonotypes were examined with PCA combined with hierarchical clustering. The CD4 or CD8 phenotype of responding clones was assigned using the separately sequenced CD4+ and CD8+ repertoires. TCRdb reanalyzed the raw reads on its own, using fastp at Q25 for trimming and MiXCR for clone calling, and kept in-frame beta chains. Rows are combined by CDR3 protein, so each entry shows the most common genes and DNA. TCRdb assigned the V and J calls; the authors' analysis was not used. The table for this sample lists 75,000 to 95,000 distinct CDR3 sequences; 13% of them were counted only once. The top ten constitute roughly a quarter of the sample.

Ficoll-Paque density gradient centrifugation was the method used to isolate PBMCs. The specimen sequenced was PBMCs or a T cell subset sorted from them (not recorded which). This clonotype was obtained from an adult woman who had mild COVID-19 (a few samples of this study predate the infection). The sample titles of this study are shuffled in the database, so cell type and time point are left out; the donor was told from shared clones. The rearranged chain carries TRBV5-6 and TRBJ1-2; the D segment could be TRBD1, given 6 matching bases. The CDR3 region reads CASSPQGLLNGYTF. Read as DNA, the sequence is TGTGCCAGCAGCCCCCAGGGGCTGTTGAATGGCTACACCTTC.